The source of this T cell receptor beta chain is a study of cytomegalovirus exposure and HLA in healthy donors. The wider study: Among roughly 180 million T cells, an earlier analysis found 90 million to 130 million unique TCR beta sequences. The study, taken as a whole, reports: Analysis was carried out at a later point, and it linked a missense DCLRE1C variant to TCR beta V- and J-gene trimming.

The study ran its PCR with 60 Vbeta and 13 Jbeta primers. TCRdb's copy holds only in-frame clones and misses some; the assay was immunoSEQ multiplex PCR. The sample records about 110,000 clones, less than 80% being singletons. Comments on this clone: Its antigen is unknown.

Sample: PBMCs. This clonotype was obtained from a woman aged 40 to 50 in good health and CMV-seropositive.

CDR3 residues: CASSRIAGLAGANEQFF. As DNA, the CDR3 is TGTGCCAGCTCACGCATTGCCGGACTAGCGGGAGCCAATGAGCAGTTCTTC. This chain links TRBV18 with TRBJ2-1, with 13 bases identical to TRBD2. V shed 4 bases and J 6 bases; nucleotides not matched to a gene: 9. This CDR3 region has 17 residues. Germline V gene data show CDR1 as KGHSH and CDR2 as LQKENI.